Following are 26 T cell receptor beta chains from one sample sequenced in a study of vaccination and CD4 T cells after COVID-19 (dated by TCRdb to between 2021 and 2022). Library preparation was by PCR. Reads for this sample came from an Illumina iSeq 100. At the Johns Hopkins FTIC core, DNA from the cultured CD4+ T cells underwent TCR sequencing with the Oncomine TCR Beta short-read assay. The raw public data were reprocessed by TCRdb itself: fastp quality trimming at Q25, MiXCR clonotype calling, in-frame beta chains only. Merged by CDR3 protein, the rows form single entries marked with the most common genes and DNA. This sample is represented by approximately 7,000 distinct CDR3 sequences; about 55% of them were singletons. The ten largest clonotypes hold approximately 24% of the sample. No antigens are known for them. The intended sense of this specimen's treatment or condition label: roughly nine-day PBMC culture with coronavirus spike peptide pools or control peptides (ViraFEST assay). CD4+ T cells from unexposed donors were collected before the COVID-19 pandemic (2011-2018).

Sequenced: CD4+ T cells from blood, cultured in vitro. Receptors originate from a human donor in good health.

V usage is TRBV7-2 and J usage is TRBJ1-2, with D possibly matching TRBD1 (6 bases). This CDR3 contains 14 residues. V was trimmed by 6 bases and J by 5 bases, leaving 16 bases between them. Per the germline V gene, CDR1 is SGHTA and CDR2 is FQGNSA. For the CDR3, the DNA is TGTGCCAGCAGAGACGGGGGGCAGGGTTATGGCTACACCTTC. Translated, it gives CASRDGGQGYGYTF.

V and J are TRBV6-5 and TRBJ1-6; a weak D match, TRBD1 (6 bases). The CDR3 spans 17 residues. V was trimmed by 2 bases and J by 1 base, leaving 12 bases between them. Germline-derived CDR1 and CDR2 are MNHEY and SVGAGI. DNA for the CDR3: TGTGCCAGCAGTTACGGGGGCATCAGTTCCTATAATTCACCCCTCCACTTT. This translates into CASSYGGISSYNSPLHF.

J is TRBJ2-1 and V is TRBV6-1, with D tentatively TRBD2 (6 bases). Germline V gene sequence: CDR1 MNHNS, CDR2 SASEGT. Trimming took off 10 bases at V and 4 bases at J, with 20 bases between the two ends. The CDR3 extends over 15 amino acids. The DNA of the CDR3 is TGTGCCAACTACTTGGGGACTGGGGTATACAATGAGCAGTTCTTC. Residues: CANYLGTGVYNEQFF.

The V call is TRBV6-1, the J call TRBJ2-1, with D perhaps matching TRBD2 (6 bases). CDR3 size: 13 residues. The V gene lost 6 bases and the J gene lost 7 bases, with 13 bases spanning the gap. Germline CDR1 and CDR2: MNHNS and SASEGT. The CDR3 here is CASRSGHGNEQFF. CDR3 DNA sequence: TGTGCCAGCAGGAGCGGGCATGGGAATGAGCAGTTCTTC.

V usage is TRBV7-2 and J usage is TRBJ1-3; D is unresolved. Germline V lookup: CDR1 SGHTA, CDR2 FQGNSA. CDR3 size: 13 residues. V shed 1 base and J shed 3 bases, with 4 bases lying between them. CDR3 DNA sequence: TGTGCCAGCAGCTTAGGCATTGGAAACACCATATATTTT. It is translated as CASSLGIGNTIYF. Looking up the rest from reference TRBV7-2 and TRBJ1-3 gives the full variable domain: GAGVSQSPSNKVTEKGKDVELRCDPISGHTALYWYRQSLGQGLEFLIYFQGNSAPDKSGLPSDRFSAERTGGSVSTLTIQRTQQEDSAVYLCASSLGIGNTIYFGEGSWLTVV.

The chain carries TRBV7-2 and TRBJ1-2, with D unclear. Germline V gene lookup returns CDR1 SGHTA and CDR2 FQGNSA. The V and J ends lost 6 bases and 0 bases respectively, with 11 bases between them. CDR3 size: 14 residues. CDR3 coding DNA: TGTGCCAGCAGGATGGAGCTAGCTAACTATGGCTACACCTTC. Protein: CASRMELANYGYTF.

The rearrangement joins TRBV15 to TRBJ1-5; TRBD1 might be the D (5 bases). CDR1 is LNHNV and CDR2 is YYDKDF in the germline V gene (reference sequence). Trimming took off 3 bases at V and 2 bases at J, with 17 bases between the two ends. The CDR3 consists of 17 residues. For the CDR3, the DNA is TGTGCCACCAGCAGTCTGGGACGTGCGAAAGGCAATCAGCCCCAGCATTTT. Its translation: CATSSLGRAKGNQPQHF.

For the CDR3, the DNA is TGTGCCACCAGCAGTAGGTCTAATGAAAAACTGTTTTTT. Its translation: CATSSRSNEKLFF. V gene TRBV15 combines with J gene TRBJ1-4, with D unclear. Germline assignment: CDR1 LNHNV and CDR2 YYDKDF (reference sequence). The CDR3 runs 13 residues. With 3 bases removed from V and 3 bases from J, the gap between germline ends came to 5 bases.

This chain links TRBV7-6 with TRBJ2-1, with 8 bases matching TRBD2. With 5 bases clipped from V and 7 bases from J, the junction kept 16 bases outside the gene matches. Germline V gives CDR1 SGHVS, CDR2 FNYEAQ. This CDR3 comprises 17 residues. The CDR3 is CASSPRGLSGGLNEQFF. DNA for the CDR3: TGTGCCAGCAGCCCCCGGGGGTTGAGCGGGGGCTTGAATGAGCAGTTCTTC.

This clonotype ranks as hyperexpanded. CDR3 amino acids: CSARRLAGENEQFF. The CDR3 coding sequence is TGCAGTGCTAGAAGGCTAGCGGGGGAAAATGAGCAGTTCTTC. This sequence joins TRBV20-1 and TRBJ2-1; 10 nucleotides align to TRBD2. The ends lost 2 bases at V and 7 bases at J; junction bases unmatched: 5. The CDR3 totals 14 residues. In germline, CDR1 is DFQATT, CDR2 SNEGSKA (reference sequence).

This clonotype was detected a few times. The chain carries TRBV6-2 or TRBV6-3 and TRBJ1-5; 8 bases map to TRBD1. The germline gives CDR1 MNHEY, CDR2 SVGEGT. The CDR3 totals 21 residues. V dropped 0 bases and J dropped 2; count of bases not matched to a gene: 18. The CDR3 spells CASSYSMFGTGRNIGNQPQHF. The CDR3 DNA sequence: TGTGCCAGCAGTTACTCGATGTTCGGGACAGGACGTAACATTGGCAATCAGCCCCAGCATTTT.

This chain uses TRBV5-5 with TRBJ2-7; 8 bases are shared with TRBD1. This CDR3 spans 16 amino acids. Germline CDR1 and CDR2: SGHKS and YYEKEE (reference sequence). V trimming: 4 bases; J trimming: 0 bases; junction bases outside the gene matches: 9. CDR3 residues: CASSKVGGQASYEQYF. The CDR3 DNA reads TGTGCCAGCAGCAAGGTTGGGGGACAGGCCTCCTACGAGCAGTACTTC.

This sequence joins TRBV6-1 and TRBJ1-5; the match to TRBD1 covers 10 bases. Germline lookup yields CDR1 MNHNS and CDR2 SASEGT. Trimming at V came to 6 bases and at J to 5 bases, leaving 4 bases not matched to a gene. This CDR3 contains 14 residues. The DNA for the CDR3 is TGTGCCAGCAGCTCGACAGGGGGCTATCAGCCCCAGCATTTT. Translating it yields CASSSTGGYQPQHF.

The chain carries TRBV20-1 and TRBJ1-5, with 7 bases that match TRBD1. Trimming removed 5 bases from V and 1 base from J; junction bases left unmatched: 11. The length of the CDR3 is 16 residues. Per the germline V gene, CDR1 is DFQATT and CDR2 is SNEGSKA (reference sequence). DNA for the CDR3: TGCAGTGCTCGGGCGCTAGGGGGCAGAAGCAATCAGCCCCAGCATTTT. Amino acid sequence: CSARALGGRSNQPQHF.

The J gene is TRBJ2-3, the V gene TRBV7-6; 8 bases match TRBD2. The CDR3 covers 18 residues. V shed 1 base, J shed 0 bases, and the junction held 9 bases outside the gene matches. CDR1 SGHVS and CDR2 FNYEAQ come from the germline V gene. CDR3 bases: TGTGCCAGCAGCTTAGAAGGGGGTAGCGGGGCCAGCACAGATACGCAGTATTTT. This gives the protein CASSLEGGSGASTDTQYF. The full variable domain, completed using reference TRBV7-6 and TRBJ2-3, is GAGVSQSPRYKVTKRGQDVALRCDPISGHVSLYWYRQALGQGPEFLTYFNYEAQQDKSGLPNDRFSAERPEGSISTLTIQRTEQRDSAMYRCASSLEGGSGASTDTQYFGPGTRLTVL.

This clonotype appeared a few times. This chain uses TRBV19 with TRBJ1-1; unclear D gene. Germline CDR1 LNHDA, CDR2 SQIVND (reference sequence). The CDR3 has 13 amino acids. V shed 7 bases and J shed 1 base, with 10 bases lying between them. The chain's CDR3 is CASKEVWNTEAFF. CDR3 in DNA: TGTGCCAGTAAGGAGGTATGGAACACTGAAGCTTTCTTT.

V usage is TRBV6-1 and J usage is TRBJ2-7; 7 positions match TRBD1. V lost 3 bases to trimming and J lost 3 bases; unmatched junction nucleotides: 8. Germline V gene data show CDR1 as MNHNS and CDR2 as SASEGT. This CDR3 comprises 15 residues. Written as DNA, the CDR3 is TGTGCCAGCAGTGAGGAGTTGGGACAGATCTACGAGCAGTACTTC. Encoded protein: CASSEELGQIYEQYF.

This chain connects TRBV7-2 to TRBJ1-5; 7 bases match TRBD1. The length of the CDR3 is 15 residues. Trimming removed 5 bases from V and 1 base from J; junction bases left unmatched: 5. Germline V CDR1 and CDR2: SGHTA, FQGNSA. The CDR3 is CASSPGGASNQPQHF. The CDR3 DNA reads TGTGCCAGCAGCCCAGGGGGTGCCAGCAATCAGCCCCAGCATTTT.

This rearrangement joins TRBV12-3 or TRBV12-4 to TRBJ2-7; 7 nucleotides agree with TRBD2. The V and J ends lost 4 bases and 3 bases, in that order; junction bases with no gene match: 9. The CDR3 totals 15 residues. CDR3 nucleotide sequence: TGTGCCAGCAGTTCCCCGCGGCTAGCGGACTACGAGCAGTACTTC. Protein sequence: CASSSPRLADYEQYF.

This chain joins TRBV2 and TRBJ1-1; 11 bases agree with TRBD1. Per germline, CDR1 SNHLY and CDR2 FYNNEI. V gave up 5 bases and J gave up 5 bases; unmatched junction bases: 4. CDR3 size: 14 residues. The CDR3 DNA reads TGTGCCAGCAGTTGGGGACAGGGGGGGACTGAAGCTTTCTTT. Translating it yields CASSWGQGGTEAFF.

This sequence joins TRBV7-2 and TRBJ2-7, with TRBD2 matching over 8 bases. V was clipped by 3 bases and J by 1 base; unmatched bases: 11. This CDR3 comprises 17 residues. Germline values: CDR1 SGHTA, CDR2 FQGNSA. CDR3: CASSFGGAGNPSYEQYF. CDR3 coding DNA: TGTGCCAGCAGCTTCGGGGGGGCGGGGAACCCTTCCTACGAGCAGTACTTC.

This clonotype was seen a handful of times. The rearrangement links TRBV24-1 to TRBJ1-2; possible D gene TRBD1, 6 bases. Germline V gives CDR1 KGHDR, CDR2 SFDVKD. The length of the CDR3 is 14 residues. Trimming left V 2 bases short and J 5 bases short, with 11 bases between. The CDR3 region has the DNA TGTGCCACCAGTGATTCCGGGACATTTTATGGCTACACCTTC. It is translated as CATSDSGTFYGYTF.

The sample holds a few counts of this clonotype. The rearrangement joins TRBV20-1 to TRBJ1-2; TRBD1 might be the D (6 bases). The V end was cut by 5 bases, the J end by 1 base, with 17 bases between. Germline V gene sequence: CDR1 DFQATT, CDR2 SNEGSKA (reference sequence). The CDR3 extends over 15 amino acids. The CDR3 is CSAFPGDTDNYGYTF. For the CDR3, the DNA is TGCAGTGCTTTTCCTGGGGACACAGATAACTATGGCTACACCTTC.

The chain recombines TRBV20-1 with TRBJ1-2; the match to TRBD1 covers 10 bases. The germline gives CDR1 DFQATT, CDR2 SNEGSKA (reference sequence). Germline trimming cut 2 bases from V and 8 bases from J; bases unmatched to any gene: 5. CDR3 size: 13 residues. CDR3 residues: CSARSGTGEGYTF. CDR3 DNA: TGCAGTGCTAGATCGGGGACAGGGGAAGGCTACACCTTC.

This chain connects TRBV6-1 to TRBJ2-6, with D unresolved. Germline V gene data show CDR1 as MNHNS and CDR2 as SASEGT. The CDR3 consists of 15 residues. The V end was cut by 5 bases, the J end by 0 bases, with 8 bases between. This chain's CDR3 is CASSRPVSGANVLTF. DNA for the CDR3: TGTGCCAGCAGTAGACCGGTCTCTGGGGCCAACGTCCTGACTTTC.

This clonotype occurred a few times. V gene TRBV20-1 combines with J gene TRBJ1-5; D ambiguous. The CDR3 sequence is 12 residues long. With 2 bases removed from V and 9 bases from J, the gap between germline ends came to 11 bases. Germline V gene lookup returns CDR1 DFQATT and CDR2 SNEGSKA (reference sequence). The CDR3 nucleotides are TGCAGTGCTAGACTACCCCCGGGGCCCCAGCATTTT. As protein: CSARLPPGPQHF.